This TCR beta chain was recovered during a study of cytomegalovirus exposure and HLA in healthy donors (dated by TCRdb to 2017 to 2019). In terms of the full investigation: In an earlier analysis of roughly 590 of the donors, 250 to 350 Gb of sequence data and about 110 million unique TCR beta sequences from roughly 190 million T cells were reported. Around 320 gigabases of sequencing data and tens of millions of unique TCR sequences were included in an early release covering roughly 600 HLA-typed donors. Of the roughly 430 genotyped donors, approximately 80% fell in the genetic ancestry cluster associated with self-reported Caucasian donors. The study aimed to test whether cataloging public T cell receptors could reveal signatures of past pathogen exposure. The T cell repertoires of under 700 subjects were profiled by immunosequencing and related to cytomegalovirus serostatus. A separate validation cohort of over 95 different subjects was used in addition to the approximately 610-subject first cohort. To predict cytomegalovirus infection status, the study combined high-throughput TCR immunosequencing, statistical association of individual TCRs with disease status, and machine learning. To study patterns of TCR occurrence, a later analysis re-analyzed previously published TCR beta repertoires from around 670 donors and added high-resolution HLA genotyping. Rather than drawing on any new phenotypic data, the later analysis identified candidate immune exposures from TCR beta sequences and the way those sequences occurred across donors. To decide whether each TCR beta V gene segment behaved as functional or pseudogenic, an earlier analysis of approximately 590 of the donors relied on high-throughput TCR beta sequencing. Alongside the repertoire data, information on donor age, sex, ethnicity and CMV serostatus was compiled. Genome-wide SNP genotypes for about three fifths of the roughly 700 donors were used in a later genetic analysis, which treated that subset as a discovery cohort. Every repertoire in the discovery cohort had been generated on one and the same sequencing platform. Both class I and class II loci were covered by HLA typing, at four-digit resolution. Typing coverage differed by locus: A, B, C, DRB1 and DQB1 were typed in roughly 620-630 donors, DQA1 in about 510, DPA1 in around 610, and DPB1 in about 450. Roughly 5 DR-DQ haplotypes were handled as single units for association and clustering, since linkage in the cohort was strong. Among 398 genotyped donors of the cohort, an average of 235,054 unique TCR beta nucleotide sequences were sequenced per donor, roughly 18% of them non-productive. What the research found in general, with its limitations: In the study, some 180 TCR beta chains were listed as associated with cytomegalovirus. Most CMV-associated TCR beta chains appeared to be HLA-restricted in a later analysis, and the HLA associations seemed to be driven largely by CMV exposure. Several of the top co-occurrence clusters appeared to be linked to parvovirus B19, influenza, CMV and Epstein-Barr virus, according to a later analysis. In this cohort, only TCR beta chains were sequenced, and detectable features were limited by the absence of alpha or paired-chain data. Specific HLA alleles were associated with around 18,000 TCR beta sequences at a false discovery rate of 0.05 in a later analysis. The presence/absence analyses assumed that sequencing depth was roughly uniform across donors, and that assumption may not be true. Some IMGT-functional V segments, including TRBV6-2 and TRBV6-3, could not be told apart with the 87-base-pair reads, so those segments were excluded. Compared with the roughly 670-donor mean, donors in an Asian-associated ancestry cluster had fewer N-insertions in productive TCRs, according to a later genetic analysis. Across donors, most TCR sequences were observed very rarely, whereas some public TCRs were present in many individuals. When HLA alleles, especially DR and DQ, strongly co-occurred, TCR associations were difficult to assign to individual alleles. Broadly in line with IMGT annotations, most TCR beta V segments showed up in productive rearrangements about 90% or about 30% of the time in an earlier analysis of about 500 of the donors. In a later analysis, TCR association rates were found to vary across HLA loci, with the most associated TCRs seen for DRB1 alleles and the fewest for HLA-C alleles. V-gene and J-gene trimming of TCR beta chains was associated with a missense DCLRE1C variant in a later genetic analysis, and the association was replicated in an independent cohort. In a later analysis, HLA-associated TCR beta chains were found to be more clonally expanded and to have lower generation probabilities than equally common non-associated chains. A further reported finding was that TCR beta sequences accurately predicted the HLA-A and HLA-B alleles for most subjects in the first cohort. The authors suggested that the approach could potentially be generalized to other disease states and immunological phenotypes. Cytomegalovirus status was reported to be diagnosed by the classifier with high specificity and sensitivity in both the original and validation cohorts. HLA typing was unavailable for some donors at each locus, so association tests used only the typed subset. Immune exposure information for the cohort was limited to CMV serostatus. A group of highly shared sequence variants was considered likely to be a technical artifact of the sequencing pipeline. Correlated functional status among segregating V segments might reflect linkage disequilibrium, but an unknown experimental factor could not be ruled out. Because counts were too low, roughly 18 rarely observed V segments, including chromosome 9 orphons, were left out of the earlier analysis of about 620 of the donors. Three of the identified cytomegalovirus-associated TCR beta chains were confirmed in vitro to be specific for cytomegalovirus antigens.

Library preparation was by the immunoSEQ multiplex PCR assay. A mixture of 60 forward primers for TCR Vbeta segments and 13 reverse primers for TCR Jbeta segments was used in the multiplex PCR. The CDR3 region of rearranged TCR beta genes was amplified from genomic DNA by a multiplex PCR assay. The amplified TCR beta libraries were sequenced on the Illumina HiSeq System as 87-base-pair reads. Processing in the source paper ran as follows. Across the 670 or so repertoires, a later analysis counted 80 million or so unique TCR beta chains, 8.5 million to 12 million of which were shared by at least two donors. A nearest-neighbor algorithm error-corrected the raw reads and collapsed the reads into unique sequences, merging closely related sequences to remove PCR and sequencing errors. V, D and J gene segments were assigned by aligning CDR3 sequences to IMGT reference sequences. For a sequence to be retained, a match of at least six nucleotides was required to both a V gene segment and a J gene segment. A rearrangement counted as productive if the CDR3 had no stop codons and remained in frame with V and J, and every other rearrangement counted as non-productive. Following IMGT convention, CDR3 was defined as the stretch from the second conserved V-encoded cysteine up to the conserved J-encoded phenylalanine. The earlier analysis of about 530 of the donors excluded any sequence lacking an unambiguous match to a single V gene segment. In an earlier analysis of about 590 of the donors, a V segment was called functional when productive rearrangements were above 56.7%, and segregating when the standard deviation between donors exceeded 5%. A statistical classification framework was built for diagnosing cytomegalovirus status from the catalog of TCR beta chain sequences. In a later analysis, V and J genes were assigned by comparing TCR nucleotide sequences against IMGT/GENE-DB human TR gene sequences. The TCRdist pipeline was used in a later analysis to assign CDR3 sequences and most-parsimonious VDJ recombination scenarios. In a later analysis, every TCR beta chain was defined by the combination of its CDR3 amino acid sequence and its V-gene family, and reads without a unique V-gene family were dropped. To address suspected cross-contamination and a sequencing artifact, a later analysis removed around 600 highly shared, low-generation-probability nucleotide sequences. A later analysis calculated a clonal expansion index for each public chain from normalized within-repertoire ranks of inferred template counts. In a later analysis, generation probabilities were computed with a VDJ recombination model fitted to out-of-frame rearrangements, and the resulting probabilities were checked against IGoR. Hypergeometric tests were used in a later analysis to score TCR-TCR, TCR-HLA and TCR-CMV co-occurrence, with a repertoire-size bias correction applied to the TCR pairs. False discovery rates were estimated in a later analysis by permuting HLA or CMV assignments 20 times. A later analysis grouped co-occurring TCRs with DBSCAN, adding TCRdist sequence similarity when clustering within HLA-allele-positive subsets. For co-occurrence clustering, repertoires with fewer than 30,000 or more than 120,000 public chains were excluded, along with five repertoires with anomalous nucleotide sharing. What TCRdb holds here is the immuneACCESS table cut down to in-frame rearrangements. Part of the clones is not present; checked against another copy, under half of the missing clones reflect an unresolved V gene, and the others are unexplained. V and J calls and clone size are given by that table; D and trimming were obtained from the DNA. The sample profile shows tens of thousands of clones; over 70% of them were found once. Jointly, the top ten make up 5.5% to 7% of the sample.

The cohort comprised 670 or so healthy bone marrow donors. All cohort members were sampled while nominally healthy, although unrecorded immune exposures were likely present. The donor was CMV seropositive and was included in the group of 250 to 300 seropositive cohort members. A peripheral blood sample was provided by each donor, and peripheral blood mononuclear cells were used for TCR beta sequencing. Genomic DNA extraction from the blood cell samples was performed with the Qiagen DNeasy Blood Extraction Kit. CDR1 and CDR2 (SGHAT, FQNNGV) derive from the germline V gene. The CDR3 numbers 14 residues from cysteine through phenylalanine. The entry retains the CDR3 DNA only, 42 bases that are in frame from base 1. For this chain, trimming is 7 bases at the V end and 4 bases at the J end, and the number of junction bases without a gene match is 4. This clone appeared once. What this receptor recognizes is not known. One base away there is no much larger clone; base qualities are not given.

The chain couples TRBV11-2 to TRBJ1-4, with 9 bases matching TRBD1. Material: PBMCs. The receptor was isolated from a male donor in good health and CMV-seropositive. The CDR3 reads as follows: CASTSGQGNEKLFF. The DNA sequence is as follows: TGTGCCAGCACCTCGGGACAGGGTAATGAAAAACTGTTTTTT.